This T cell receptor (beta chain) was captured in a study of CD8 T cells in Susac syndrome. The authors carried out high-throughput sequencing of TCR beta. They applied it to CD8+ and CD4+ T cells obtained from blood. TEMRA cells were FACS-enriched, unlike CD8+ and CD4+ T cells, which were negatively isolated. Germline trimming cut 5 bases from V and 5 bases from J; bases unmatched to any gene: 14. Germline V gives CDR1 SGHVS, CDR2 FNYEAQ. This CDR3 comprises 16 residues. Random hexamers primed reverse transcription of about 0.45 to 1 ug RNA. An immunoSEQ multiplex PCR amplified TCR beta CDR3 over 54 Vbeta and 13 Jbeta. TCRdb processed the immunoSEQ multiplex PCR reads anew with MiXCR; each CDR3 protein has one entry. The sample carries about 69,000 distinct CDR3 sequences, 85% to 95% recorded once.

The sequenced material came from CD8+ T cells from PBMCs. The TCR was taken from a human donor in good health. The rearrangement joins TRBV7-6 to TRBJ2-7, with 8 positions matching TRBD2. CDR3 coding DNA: TGTGCCAGCAGCCCAAAGCTAGCGGGCCTGTCGGACGAGCAGTACGTC. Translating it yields CASSPKLAGLSDEQYV.